Sequencing of this T cell receptor (beta chain) was carried out in a study of neurological immune-mediated disorders. This clonotype was observed many times. The V and J ends lost 2 bases and 8 bases respectively, with 12 bases between them. CDR1 is LGHNA, CDR2 YNFKEQ, per germline. The CDR3 covers 14 residues. TCRdb processed the 5' RACE reads anew with MiXCR; each CDR3 protein has one entry. The sample has approximately 40,000 distinct CDR3 sequences, 3.8% seen once. This TCR was sampled from a man aged 30-40 years with multiple sclerosis. The chain employs TRBV4-2 and TRBJ1-4; D call uncertain. Input material: PBMCs. The CDR3 reads CASSQFKDAEKLFF. CDR3 in DNA: TGTGCCAGCAGCCAATTTAAGGACGCGGAAAAACTGTTTTTT.